Listed here are 4 T cell receptor beta chains from one sample, sequenced in a study of spatial heterogeneity in lung cancer. MiXCR was run by TCRdb on the 5' RACE reads, yielding one entry per CDR3 protein. The data contain approximately 56,000 distinct CDR3 sequences, 6% to 8.5% of them seen just once; the ten biggest clones take up approximately 40%. Time point of the sample: blood at routine non-recurrence follow-up after resection. The authors sequenced whole RNA from tumor, nontumor lung or frozen PBMC without sorting. The source was PBMCs, collected at follow-up. The source is a female donor with early-stage non-small cell lung cancer.

This clonotype was seen at least ten times. This rearrangement joins TRBV9 to TRBJ2-5, with D possibly being TRBD2 (5 bases). Germline V CDR1 and CDR2: SGDLS, YYNGEE. V was pared by 0 bases and J by 2 bases, with 8 bases between. The CDR3 totals 14 residues. In nucleotides, the CDR3 is TGTGCCAGCAGCGTAGGGGGAGTTCAAGAGACCCAGTACTTC. This sequence encodes CASSVGGVQETQYF.

Only a few counts were recorded for this clonotype. This chain joins TRBV3-1 and TRBJ2-6, with 9 positions matching TRBD1. The length of the CDR3 is 13 residues. V was pared by 2 bases and J by 17 bases, with 7 bases of the junction left unmatched. Per the germline V gene, CDR1 is LGHDT and CDR2 is YNNKEL (reference sequence). The CDR3 here is CASSQKKGQGLTF. CDR3 bases: TGTGCCAGCAGCCAAAAAAAGGGACAGGGATTGACTTTC.

A few counts support this clonotype. The chain couples TRBV5-4 to TRBJ1-2, with 8 bases lining up with TRBD1. The CDR3 has 15 amino acids. Looked up from germline, CDR1 is SGHNT and CDR2 is YYREEE (reference sequence). Trimming removed 4 bases from V and 1 base from J; junction bases left unmatched: 6. The CDR3, as DNA: TGTGCCAGCAGCCCCGGACAGGGCTATAACTATGGCTACACCTTC. Its protein product is CASSPGQGYNYGYTF.

This clonotype was observed at least ten times. V gene TRBV5-6 combines with J gene TRBJ2-3, with TRBD2 matching over 8 bases. Losses at the gene ends were 5 bases for V and 3 bases for J; bases not matched to a gene: 5. The germline V gene has CDR1 SGHDT and CDR2 YYEEEE. The CDR3 has 14 residues. The CDR3 bases are TGTGCCAGCAGACGTCGGGGGGGAACAGATACGCAGTATTTT. This translates into CASRRRGGTDTQYF.